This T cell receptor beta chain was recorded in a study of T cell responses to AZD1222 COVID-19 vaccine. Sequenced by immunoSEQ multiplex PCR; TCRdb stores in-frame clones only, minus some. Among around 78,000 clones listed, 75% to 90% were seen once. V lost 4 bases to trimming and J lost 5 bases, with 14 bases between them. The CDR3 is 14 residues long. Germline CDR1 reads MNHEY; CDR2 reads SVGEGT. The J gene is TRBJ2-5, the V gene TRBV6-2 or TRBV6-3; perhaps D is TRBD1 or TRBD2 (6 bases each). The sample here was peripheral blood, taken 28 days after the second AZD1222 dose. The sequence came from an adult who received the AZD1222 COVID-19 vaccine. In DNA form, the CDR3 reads TGTGCCAGCAGTTCGGGGGCCCAGACGGAGACCCAGTACTTC. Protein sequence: CASSSGAQTETQYF.